The T cell receptor (beta chain) under discussion was sequenced for a study of T cells after yellow fever vaccination. TCRdb recomputed calls from the 5' RACE reads with MiXCR, one row per CDR3 protein. The data show about 360,000 distinct CDR3 sequences, roughly 6.2% seen once. The V and J ends lost 1 base and 5 bases respectively, with 11 bases between them. The CDR3 is made up of 15 amino acids. Germline CDR1 is LGHNA and CDR2 is YSLEER. This clonotype was seen many times. The TCR sequence derives from a man between 25 and 39 years old who received the YFV17D yellow fever vaccine. The sample in question was PBMCs, obtained 5 days after the yellow fever booster vaccination. The J gene is TRBJ2-2, the V gene TRBV4-3; unclear D gene. The CDR3 nucleotides are TGCGCCAGCAGCCAAGCGGCATGGGGAACCGGGGAGCTGTTTTTT. It is translated as CASSQAAWGTGELFF.